This note documents a single T cell receptor beta chain sequence. As yet, its antigen is unknown. The data were taken from a study of OX40 agonist ivuxolimab in advanced cancers. Turning to the study itself: People in dose escalation had one of these cancers: hepatocellular carcinoma, melanoma, renal cell or head and neck cancer.

TCRdb's table, derived via immunoSEQ multiplex PCR, lists solely in-frame clones and lacks some. The data show 53,000 or so clones, about 83% seen once. Study-level results: Antigen targets of the expanded peripheral T cells went undetermined. At 0.1 to 3.0 mg/kg, clonal expansion of CD4+ and CD8+ blood T cells had occurred by week 6.

The CDR3 covers 17 residues. Trimming took off 6 bases at V and 0 bases at J, with 17 bases between the two ends. The V gene's germline CDR1 is KGHSH and CDR2 LQKENI. With autoimmune disease history or systemic immunosuppression, patients were excluded. The clonotype originates from an adult with an advanced solid tumor such as melanoma, head and neck, liver or kidney cancer. The V and J genes are TRBV18 and TRBJ1-4, with TRBD1 as a possible D gene (5 bases). The material sequenced was CD4+ or CD8+ T cells sorted from blood, taken in a trial of the OX40 agonist ivuxolimab. For the CDR3, the DNA is TGTGCCAGCTCCCCCTCCACTCCACAGGCAACTAATGAAAAACTGTTTTTT. It codes for CASSPSTPQATNEKLFF.